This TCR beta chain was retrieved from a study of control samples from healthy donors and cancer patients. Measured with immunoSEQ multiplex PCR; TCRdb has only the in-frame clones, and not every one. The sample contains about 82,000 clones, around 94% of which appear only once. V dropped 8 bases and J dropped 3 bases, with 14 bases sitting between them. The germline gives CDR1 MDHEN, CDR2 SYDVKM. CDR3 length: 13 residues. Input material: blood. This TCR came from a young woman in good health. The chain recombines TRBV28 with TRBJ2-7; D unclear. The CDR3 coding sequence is TGTGCCAGCGGAACGGACGCGAACTACGAGCAGTACTTC. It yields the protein CASGTDANYEQYF.